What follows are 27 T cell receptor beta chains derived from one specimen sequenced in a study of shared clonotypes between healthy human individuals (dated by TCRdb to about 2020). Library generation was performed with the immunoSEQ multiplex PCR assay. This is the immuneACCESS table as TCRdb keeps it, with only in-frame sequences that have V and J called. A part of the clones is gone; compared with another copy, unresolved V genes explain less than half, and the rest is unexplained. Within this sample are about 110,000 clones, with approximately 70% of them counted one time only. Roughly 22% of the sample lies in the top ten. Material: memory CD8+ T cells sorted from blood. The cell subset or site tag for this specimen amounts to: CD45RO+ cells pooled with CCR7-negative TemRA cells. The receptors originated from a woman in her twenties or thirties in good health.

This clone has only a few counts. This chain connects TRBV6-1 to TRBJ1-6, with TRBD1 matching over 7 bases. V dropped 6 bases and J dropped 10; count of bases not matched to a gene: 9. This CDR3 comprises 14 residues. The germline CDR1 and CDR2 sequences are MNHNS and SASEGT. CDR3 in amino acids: CASRGTAGLSPLHF. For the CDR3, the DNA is TGTGCCAGCAGGGGGACAGCGGGATTGTCACCCCTCCACTTT.

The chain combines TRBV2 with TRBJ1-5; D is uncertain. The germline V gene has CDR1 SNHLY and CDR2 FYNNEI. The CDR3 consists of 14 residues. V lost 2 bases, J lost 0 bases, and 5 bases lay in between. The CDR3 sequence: CASSEQNSNQPQHF. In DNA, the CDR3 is TGTGCCAGCAGTGAACAAAATAGCAATCAGCCCCAGCATTTT.

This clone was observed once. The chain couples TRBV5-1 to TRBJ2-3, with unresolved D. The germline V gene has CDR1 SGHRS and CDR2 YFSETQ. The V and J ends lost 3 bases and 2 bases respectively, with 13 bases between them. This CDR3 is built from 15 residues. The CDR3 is CASSSNDFHTDTQYF. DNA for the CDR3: TGCGCCAGCAGCTCGAACGACTTTCACACAGATACGCAGTATTTT.

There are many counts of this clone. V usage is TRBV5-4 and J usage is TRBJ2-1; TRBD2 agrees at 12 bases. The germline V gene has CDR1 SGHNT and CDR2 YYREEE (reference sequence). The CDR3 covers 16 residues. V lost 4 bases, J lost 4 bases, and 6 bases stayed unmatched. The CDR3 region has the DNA TGTGCCAGCAGCCCCACCGGACTAGCGGGATACAATGAGCAGTTCTTC. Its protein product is CASSPTGLAGYNEQFF.

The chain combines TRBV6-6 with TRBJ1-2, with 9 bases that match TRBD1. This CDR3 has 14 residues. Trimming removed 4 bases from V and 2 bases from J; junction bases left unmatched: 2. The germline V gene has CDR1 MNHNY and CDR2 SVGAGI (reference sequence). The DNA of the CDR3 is TGTGCCAGCAGTTCGACAGGGGGAAACTATGGCTACACCTTC. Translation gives CASSSTGGNYGYTF.

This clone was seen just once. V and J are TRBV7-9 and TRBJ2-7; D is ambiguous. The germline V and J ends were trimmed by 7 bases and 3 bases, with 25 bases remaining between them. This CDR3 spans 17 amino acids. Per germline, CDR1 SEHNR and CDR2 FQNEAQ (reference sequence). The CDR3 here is CASKPLDTLQAIYEQYF. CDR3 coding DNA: TGTGCCAGCAAGCCCCTCGACACCTTACAAGCGATCTACGAGCAGTACTTC.

This CDR3 reads CASSMGNSYEQYF. The DNA of the CDR3 is TGTGCCAGCAGCATGGGTAATTCCTACGAGCAGTACTTC. The chain joins TRBV13 to TRBJ2-7; no clear D. V was pared by 5 bases and J by 1 base, with 9 bases between. Germline loops: CDR1 PRHDT, CDR2 FYEKMQ (reference sequence). This CDR3 has 13 amino acids. The full variable domain, its missing parts supplied by reference TRBV13 and TRBJ2-7, is AAGVIQSPRHLIKEKRETATLKCYPIPRHDTVYWYQQGPGQDPQFLISFYEKMQSDKGSIPDRFSAQQFSDYHSELNMSSLELGDSALYFCASSMGNSYEQYFGPGTRLTVT.

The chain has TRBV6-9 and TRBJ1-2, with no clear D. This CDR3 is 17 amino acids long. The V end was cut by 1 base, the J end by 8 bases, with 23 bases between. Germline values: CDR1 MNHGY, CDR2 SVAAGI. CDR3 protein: CASSYCAAPCSSWGYTF. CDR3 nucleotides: TGTGCCAGCAGTTATTGCGCCGCGCCGTGTTCCTCGTGGGGCTACACCTTC.

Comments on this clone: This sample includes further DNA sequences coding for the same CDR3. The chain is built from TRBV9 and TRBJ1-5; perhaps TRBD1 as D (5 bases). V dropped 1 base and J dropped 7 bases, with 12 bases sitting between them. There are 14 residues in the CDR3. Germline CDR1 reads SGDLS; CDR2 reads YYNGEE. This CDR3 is CASSVSWGNQPQHF. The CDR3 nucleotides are TGTGCCAGCAGCGTATCCTGGGGGAACCAGCCCCAGCATTTT.

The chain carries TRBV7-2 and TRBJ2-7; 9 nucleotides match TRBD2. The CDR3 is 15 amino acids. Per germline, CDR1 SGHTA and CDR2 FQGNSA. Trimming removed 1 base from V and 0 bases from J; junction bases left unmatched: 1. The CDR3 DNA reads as TGTGCCAGCAGCTTAGTACTAGCGGGCTCCTACGAGCAGTACTTC. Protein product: CASSLVLAGSYEQYF.

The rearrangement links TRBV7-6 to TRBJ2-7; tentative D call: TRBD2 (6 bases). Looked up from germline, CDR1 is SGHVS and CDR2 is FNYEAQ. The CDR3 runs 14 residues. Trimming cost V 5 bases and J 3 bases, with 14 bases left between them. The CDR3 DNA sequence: TGTGCCAGCAGCCCATGGGACTGGCACTACGAGCAGTACTTC. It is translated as CASSPWDWHYEQYF.

The CDR3 bases are TGTGCCAGCAGTTATTATGGCGGGAGTAAGAATGAGCAGTTCTTC. This codes for CASSYYGGSKNEQFF. The J gene is TRBJ2-1, the V gene TRBV6-5; 7 nucleotides agree with TRBD2. Germline-derived CDR1 and CDR2 are MNHEY and SVGAGI. With 3 bases clipped from V and 7 bases from J, the junction kept 9 bases outside the gene matches. This CDR3 is built from 15 residues.

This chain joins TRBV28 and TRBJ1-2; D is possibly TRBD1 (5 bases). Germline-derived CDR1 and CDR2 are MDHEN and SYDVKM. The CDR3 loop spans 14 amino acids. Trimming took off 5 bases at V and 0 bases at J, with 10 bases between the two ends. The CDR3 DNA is TGTGCCAGCAGTCGGACAAGTACTAACTATGGCTACACCTTC. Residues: CASSRTSTNYGYTF.

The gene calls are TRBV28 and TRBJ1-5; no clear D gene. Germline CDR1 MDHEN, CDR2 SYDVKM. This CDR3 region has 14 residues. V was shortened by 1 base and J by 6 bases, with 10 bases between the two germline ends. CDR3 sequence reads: CASSLFRWGQPQHF. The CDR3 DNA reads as TGTGCCAGCAGTTTATTCAGGTGGGGTCAGCCCCAGCATTTT.

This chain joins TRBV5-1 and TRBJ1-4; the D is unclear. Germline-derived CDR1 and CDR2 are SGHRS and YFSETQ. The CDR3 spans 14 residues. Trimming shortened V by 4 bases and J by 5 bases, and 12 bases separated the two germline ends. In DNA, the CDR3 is TGCGCCAGCAGCGAGAGTTCCATAAATGAAAAACTGTTTTTT. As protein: CASSESSINEKLFF.

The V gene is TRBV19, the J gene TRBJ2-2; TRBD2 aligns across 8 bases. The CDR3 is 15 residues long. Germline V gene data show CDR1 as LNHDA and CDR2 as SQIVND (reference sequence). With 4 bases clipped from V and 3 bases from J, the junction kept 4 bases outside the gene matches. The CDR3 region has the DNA TGTGCCAGTAGTAGCGGGAGGTTGTACACCGGGGAGCTGTTTTTT. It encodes CASSSGRLYTGELFF.

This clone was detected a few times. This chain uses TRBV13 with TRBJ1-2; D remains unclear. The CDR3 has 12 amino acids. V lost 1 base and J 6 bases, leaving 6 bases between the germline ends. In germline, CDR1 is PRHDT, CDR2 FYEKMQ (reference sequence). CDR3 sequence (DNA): TGTGCCAGCAGCTTAGTAGGACATGGCTACACCTTC. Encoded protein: CASSLVGHGYTF.

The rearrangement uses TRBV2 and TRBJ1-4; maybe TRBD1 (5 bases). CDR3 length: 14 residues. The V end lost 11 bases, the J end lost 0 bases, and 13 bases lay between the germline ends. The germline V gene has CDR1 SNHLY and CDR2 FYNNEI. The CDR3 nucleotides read TGTGCCTCGGGGACCTTTGCAACTAATGAAAAACTGTTTTTT. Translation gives CASGTFATNEKLFF.

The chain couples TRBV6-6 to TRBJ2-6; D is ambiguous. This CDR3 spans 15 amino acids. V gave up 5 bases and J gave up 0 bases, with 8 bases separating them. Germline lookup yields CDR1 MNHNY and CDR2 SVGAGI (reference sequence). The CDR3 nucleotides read TGTGCCAGCAGTGAGGACGGCTCTGGGGCCAACGTCCTGACTTTC. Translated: CASSEDGSGANVLTF.

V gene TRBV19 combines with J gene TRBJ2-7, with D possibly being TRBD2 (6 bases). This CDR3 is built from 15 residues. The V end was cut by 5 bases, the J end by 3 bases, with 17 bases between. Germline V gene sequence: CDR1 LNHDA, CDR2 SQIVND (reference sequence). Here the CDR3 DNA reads TGTGCCAGTAGTCTTGGTCCCTCGGAGGGCTACGAGCAGTACTTC. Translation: CASSLGPSEGYEQYF.

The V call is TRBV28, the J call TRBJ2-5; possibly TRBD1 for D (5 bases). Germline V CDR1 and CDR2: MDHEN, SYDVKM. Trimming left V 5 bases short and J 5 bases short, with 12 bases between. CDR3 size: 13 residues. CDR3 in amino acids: CASSVKAGETQYF. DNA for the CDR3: TGTGCCAGCAGTGTTAAAGCAGGGGAGACCCAGTACTTC.

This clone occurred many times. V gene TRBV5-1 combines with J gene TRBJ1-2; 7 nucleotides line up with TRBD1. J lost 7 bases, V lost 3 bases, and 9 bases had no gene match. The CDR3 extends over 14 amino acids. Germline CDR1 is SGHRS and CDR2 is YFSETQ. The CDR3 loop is CASSWDSRRVGYTF. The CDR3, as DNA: TGCGCCAGCAGCTGGGACAGTCGAAGGGTTGGCTACACCTTC.

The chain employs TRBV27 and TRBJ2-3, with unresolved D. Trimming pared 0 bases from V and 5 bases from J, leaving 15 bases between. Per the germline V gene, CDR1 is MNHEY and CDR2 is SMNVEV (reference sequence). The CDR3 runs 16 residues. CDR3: CASSLSILGWGDTQYF. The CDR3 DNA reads TGTGCCAGCAGTTTATCGATCCTGGGTTGGGGAGATACGCAGTATTTT.

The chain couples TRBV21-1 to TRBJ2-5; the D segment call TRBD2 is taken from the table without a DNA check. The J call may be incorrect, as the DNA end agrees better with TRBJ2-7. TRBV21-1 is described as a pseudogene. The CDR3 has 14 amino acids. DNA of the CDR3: TGTGCCAGCAGCAAAGCGAGCAGGGAGGACGAGCAGTACTTC. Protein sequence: CASSKASREDEQYF.

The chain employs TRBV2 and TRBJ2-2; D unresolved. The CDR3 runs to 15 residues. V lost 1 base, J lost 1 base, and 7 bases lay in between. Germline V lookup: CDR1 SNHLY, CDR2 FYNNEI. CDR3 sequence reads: CASSEGFRNTGELFF. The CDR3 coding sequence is TGTGCCAGCAGTGAAGGTTTCAGGAACACCGGGGAGCTGTTTTTT.

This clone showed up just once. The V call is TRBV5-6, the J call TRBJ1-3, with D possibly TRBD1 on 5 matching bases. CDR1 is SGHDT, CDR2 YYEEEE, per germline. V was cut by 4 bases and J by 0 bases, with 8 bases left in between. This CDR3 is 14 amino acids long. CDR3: CASSHQGSGNTIYF. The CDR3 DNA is TGTGCCAGCAGCCATCAGGGCTCTGGAAACACCATATATTTT.

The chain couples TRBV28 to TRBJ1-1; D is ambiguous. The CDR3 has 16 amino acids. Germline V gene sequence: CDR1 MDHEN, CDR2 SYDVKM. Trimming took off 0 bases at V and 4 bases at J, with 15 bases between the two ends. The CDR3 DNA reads TGTGCCAGCAGTTTATGGGTGGCGGGCTTCGGCACTGAAGCTTTCTTT. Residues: CASSLWVAGFGTEAFF.